The TCR beta chain under discussion was sequenced for a study of blood T cells in healthy people across ages (dated by TCRdb to 2013 to 2016). Concerning the study at large: In model experiments, template switching captured about one uniquely barcoded TCR beta cDNA molecule for every two T cells. Using deep sequencing normalized with unique cDNA molecular identifiers, the study measured how TCR beta repertoire diversity changes with age. To avoid experimental bias, donors of different ages were spread randomly across the sequencing lanes. The donors were split into four age groups: young (average 16 years), middle-aged (roughly 39), aged (roughly 68) and long-lived (about 82). Using the same blood draw, the study looked at two additional independent replicas of 1 million unique cDNA reads for two donors, one aged 18 to 30 and the other aged 80 or older. Paper-wide results and their limitations: Because the CMV infection status of the donors was unknown, age-related changes in expanded clonotypes may potentially have been confounded. A strong correlation was found between observed TCR beta diversity and the percentage of naive T cells measured by flow cytometry. Observed TCR beta diversity per million T cells fell roughly linearly with age, and a significant reduction was already apparent by age roughly 40. Bulk unsorted PBMC profiling prevented conclusive comparison of naive and antigen-experienced compartments. Compared with the aged group, the long-lived group had more naive CD4+ T cells, fewer expanded clones and increased TCR diversity, suggesting age selection. Total diversity estimates from one million sequenced T cells were considered lower bounds and underestimates.

The CDR3 measures 13 amino acids from cysteine to phenylalanine. The retained sequence is limited to the CDR3, 39 bases, with the frame set at the first base. The germline V gene (reference sequence) yields DFQATT for CDR1 and SNEGSKA for CDR2. Unmatched junction bases come to 7, with V trimmed by 3 bases and J by 9 bases. The library came from 5' RACE. Sequencer: Illumina HiSeq 2500. A second PCR of roughly 7 to 11 cycles was run with a J-beta primer mix and a sample-barcoded 5' primer. Each TCR beta cDNA molecule received a unique molecular identifier from a template-switch 5' adaptor carrying 12 random nucleotides. Each sample yielded at least 2.5 million CDR3-containing paired-end reads. All of the RNA was converted into first-strand cDNA using the Mint cDNA synthesis kit, with a TRBC-specific oligonucleotide serving as the primer. After uracil-DNA glycosylase treatment, a first 18-cycle PCR used universal primers M1SS and BC2_uni_R on all cDNA. In the original analysis: For normalization, 1 million high-quality reads were randomly selected from each sample, with every read carrying a distinct molecular identifier. Reads with shared molecular identifiers were discarded instead of being binned into consensus sequences. CDR3 identification, clonotype clustering and error correction used MiTCR with a Q25 quality threshold and the strictest error-elimination algorithm. A nonparametric unseen species model with Euler transformation was used to estimate lower-bound total TCR beta diversity. TCRdb reprocessing: public reads trimmed at Q25 with fastp, clones called with MiXCR, in-frame beta chains kept. Entries that share a CDR3 protein sequence are merged under the most common genes and DNA. Clone size and V and J calls follow TCRdb, not the original study. For this sample there are about 1.5 million distinct CDR3 sequences; roughly 40% appear just once. The ten largest clonotypes hold 7.9% of the sample.

Systemically healthy Caucasian individuals from Russia, approximately 39 in total and aged about 6 to 95 years, were included as donors. Each donor gave ten milliliters of peripheral blood, collected into EDTA-treated Vacutainer tubes. Ficoll-Paque density-gradient centrifugation was used to isolate PBMCs, with at least 6.5 million obtained per sample. Trizol reagent was used to extract total RNA from PBMCs, with at least 5 micrograms per sample. For every donor, an aliquot of PBMCs went through flow cytometry to measure the percentages of naive CD45RAhigh/CD27high T cells. This clonotype has a handful of counts. It has no known antigen specificity. No base quality information exists; no much larger clone differs at one position.

The receptor was isolated from a woman under 30 in good health. The sequencing input was blood. Recombination connected TRBV20-1 to TRBJ2-1, with 8 junctional bases fitting TRBD2. The CDR3 corresponds to CSASPGLGVEQFF. The nucleotides read TGCAGTGCTAGCCCGGGACTAGGGGTTGAGCAGTTCTTC.